This T cell receptor beta chain derives from a study of OX40 agonist ivuxolimab in advanced cancers. Study-level information: The dose of intravenous ivuxolimab that patients received every 2 weeks ranged from 0.01 to 10 mg/kg.

As concerns this clone: The antigen is unknown.

This CDR3 contains 15 residues. Trimming took 0 bases from V and 0 from J, leaving 9 bases between them. The germline gives CDR1 SGDLS, CDR2 YYNGEE. Data came from immunoSEQ multiplex PCR; TCRdb stores just in-frame clones and leaves some out. The sample yields approximately 60,000 clones, over 65% seen once. Findings and caveats of the study: Both CD4+ and CD8+ T cell populations in blood had undergone clonal expansion by week 6 at 0.1 to 3.0 mg/kg.

Source: CD4+ or CD8+ T cells sorted from blood, taken in a trial of the OX40 agonist ivuxolimab. This chain joins TRBV9 and TRBJ1-1, with unresolved D. This clonotype originated in an adult with an advanced solid tumor such as melanoma, head and neck, liver or kidney cancer. The CDR3 is CASSVDSGMNTEAFF. CDR3 coding DNA: TGTGCCAGCAGCGTAGACAGCGGTATGAACACTGAAGCTTTCTTT.